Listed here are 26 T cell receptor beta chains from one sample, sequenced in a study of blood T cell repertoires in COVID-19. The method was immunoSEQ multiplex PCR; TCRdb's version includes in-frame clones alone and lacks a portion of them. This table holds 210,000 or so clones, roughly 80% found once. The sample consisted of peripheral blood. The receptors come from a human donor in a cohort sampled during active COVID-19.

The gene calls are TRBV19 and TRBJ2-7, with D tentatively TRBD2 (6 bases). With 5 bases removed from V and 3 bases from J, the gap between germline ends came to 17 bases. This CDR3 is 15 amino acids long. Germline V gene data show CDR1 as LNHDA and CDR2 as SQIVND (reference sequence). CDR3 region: CASSPPGAGSYEQYF. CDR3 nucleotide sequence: TGTGCCAGTAGTCCGCCTGGGGCGGGAAGCTACGAGCAGTACTTC.

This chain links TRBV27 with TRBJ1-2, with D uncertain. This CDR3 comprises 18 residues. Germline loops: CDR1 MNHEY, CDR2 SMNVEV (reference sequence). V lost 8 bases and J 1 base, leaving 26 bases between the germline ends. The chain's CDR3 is CASLPSGQSILNNYGYTF. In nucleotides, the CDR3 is TGTGCCAGCCTCCCGAGCGGGCAGTCCATTCTTAATAACTATGGCTACACCTTC.

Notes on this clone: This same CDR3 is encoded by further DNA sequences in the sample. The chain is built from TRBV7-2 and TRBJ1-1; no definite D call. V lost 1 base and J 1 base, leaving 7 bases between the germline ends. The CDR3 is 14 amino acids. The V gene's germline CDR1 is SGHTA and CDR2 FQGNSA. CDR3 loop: CASSLGQKNTEAFF. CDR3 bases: TGTGCCAGCAGCTTAGGGCAGAAGAACACTGAAGCTTTCTTT.

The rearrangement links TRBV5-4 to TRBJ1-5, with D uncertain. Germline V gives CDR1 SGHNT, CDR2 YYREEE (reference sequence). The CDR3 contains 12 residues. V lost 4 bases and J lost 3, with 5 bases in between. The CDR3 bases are TGTGCCAGCAGCCAAAACAATCAGCCCCAGCATTTT. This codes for CASSQNNQPQHF.

CDR3 residues: CASGLVLSRQGSYNEQFF. In nucleotides, the CDR3 is TGTGCTAGTGGTTTGGTACTGTCAAGACAGGGATCCTACAATGAGCAGTTCTTC. The rearrangement joins TRBV12-5 to TRBJ2-1; 7 nucleotides match TRBD1. Germline CDR1 and CDR2: LGHNT and FRNRAP. The CDR3 runs to 18 residues. V was pared by 0 bases and J by 1 base, with 9 bases of the junction left unmatched.

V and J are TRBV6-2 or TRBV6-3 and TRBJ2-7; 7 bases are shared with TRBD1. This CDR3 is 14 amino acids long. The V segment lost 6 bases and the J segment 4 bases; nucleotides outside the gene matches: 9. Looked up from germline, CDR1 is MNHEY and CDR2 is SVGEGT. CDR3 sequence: CASSYRTGNYEQYF. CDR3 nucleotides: TGTGCCAGCAGCTATAGGACAGGAAATTACGAGCAGTACTTC.

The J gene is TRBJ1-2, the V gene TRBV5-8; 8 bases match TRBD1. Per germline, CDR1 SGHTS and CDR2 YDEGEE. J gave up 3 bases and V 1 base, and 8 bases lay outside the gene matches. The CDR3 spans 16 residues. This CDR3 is CASSLPRQGPYYGYTF. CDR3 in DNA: TGTGCCAGCAGCTTGCCCCGACAGGGGCCCTACTATGGCTACACCTTC. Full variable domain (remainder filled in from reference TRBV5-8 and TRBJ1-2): EAGVTQSPTHLIKTRGQQATLRCSPISGHTSVYWYQQALGLGLQFLLWYDEGEERNRGNFPPRFSGRQFPNYSSELNVNALELEDSALYLCASSLPRQGPYYGYTFGSGTRLTVV.

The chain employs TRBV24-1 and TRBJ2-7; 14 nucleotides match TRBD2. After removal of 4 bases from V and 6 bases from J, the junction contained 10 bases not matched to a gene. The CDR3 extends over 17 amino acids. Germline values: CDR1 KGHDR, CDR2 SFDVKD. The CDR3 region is CATSETGTSGSIGEQYF. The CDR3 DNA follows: TGTGCCACCAGTGAGACCGGGACTAGCGGGAGTATCGGCGAGCAGTACTTC.

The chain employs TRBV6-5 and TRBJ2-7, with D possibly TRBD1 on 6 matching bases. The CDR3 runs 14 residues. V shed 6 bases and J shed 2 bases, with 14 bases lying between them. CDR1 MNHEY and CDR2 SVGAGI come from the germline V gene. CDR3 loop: CASSQPGQTYEQYF. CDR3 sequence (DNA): TGTGCCAGCAGCCAGCCGGGACAAACCTACGAGCAGTACTTC.

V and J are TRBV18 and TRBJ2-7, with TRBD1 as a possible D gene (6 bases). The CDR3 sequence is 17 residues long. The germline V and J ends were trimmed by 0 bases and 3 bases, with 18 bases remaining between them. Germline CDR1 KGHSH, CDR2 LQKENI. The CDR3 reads CASSPPYTGQAFYEQYF. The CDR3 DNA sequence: TGTGCCAGCTCACCACCGTATACGGGACAAGCATTCTACGAGCAGTACTTC.

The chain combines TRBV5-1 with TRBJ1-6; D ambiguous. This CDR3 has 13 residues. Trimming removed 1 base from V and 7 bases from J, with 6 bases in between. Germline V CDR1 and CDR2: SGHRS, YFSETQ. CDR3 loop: CASSLYGNSPLHF. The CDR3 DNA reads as TGCGCCAGCAGCTTGTACGGGAATTCACCCCTCCACTTT.

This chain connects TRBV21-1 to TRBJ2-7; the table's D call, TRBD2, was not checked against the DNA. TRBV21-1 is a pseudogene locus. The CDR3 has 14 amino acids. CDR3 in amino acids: CASRGTGFTYEQYF. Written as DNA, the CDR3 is TGTGCCAGTCGGGGGACGGGGTTCACCTACGAGCAGTACTTC.

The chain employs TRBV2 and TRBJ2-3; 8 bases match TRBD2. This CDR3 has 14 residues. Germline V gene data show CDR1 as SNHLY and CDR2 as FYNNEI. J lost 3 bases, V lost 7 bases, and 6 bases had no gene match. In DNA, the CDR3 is TGTGCCAGCATCCGGGCGGGAGGAACAGATACGCAGTATTTT. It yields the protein CASIRAGGTDTQYF.

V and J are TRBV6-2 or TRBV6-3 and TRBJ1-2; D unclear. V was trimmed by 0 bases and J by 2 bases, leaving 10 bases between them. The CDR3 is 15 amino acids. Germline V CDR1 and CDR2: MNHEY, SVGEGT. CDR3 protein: CASSYSEAVNYGYTF. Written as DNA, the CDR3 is TGTGCCAGCAGTTACTCAGAGGCTGTGAACTATGGCTACACCTTC.

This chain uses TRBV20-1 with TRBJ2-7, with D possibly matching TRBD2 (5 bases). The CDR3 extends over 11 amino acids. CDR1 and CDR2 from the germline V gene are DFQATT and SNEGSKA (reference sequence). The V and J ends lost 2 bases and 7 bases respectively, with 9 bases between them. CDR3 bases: TGCAGTGCTAGATCTGGCGGGGAGCAGTACTTC. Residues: CSARSGGEQYF.

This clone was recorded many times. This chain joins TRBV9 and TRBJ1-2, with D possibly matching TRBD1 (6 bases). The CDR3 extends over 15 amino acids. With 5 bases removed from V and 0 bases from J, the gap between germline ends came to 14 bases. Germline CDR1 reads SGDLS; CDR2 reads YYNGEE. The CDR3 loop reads CASSAGGDANYGYTF. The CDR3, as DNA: TGTGCCAGCAGTGCGGGGGGCGATGCTAACTATGGCTACACCTTC.

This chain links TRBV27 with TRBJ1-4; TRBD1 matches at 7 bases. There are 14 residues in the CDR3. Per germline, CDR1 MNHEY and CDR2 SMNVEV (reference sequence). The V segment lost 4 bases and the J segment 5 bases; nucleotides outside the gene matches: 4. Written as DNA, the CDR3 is TGTGCCAGCAGTTACAGGGGACCCAATGAAAAACTGTTTTTT. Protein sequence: CASSYRGPNEKLFF.

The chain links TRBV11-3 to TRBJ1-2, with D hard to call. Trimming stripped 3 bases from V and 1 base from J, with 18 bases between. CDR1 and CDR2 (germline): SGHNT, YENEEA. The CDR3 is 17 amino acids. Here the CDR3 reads CASSLNDTVPGNYGYTF. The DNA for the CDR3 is TGTGCCAGCAGCTTGAATGATACAGTCCCAGGTAACTATGGCTACACCTTC.

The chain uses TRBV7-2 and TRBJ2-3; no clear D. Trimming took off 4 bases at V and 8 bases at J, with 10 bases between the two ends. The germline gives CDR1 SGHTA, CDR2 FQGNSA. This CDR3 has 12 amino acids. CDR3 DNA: TGTGCCAGCAGCTACCCTAGTGGTACGCAGTATTTT. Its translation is CASSYPSGTQYF. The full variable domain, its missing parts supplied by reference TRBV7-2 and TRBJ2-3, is GAGVSQSPSNKVTEKGKDVELRCDPISGHTALYWYRQSLGQGLEFLIYFQGNSAPDKSGLPSDRFSAERTGGSVSTLTIQRTQQEDSAVYLCASSYPSGTQYFGPGTRLTVL.

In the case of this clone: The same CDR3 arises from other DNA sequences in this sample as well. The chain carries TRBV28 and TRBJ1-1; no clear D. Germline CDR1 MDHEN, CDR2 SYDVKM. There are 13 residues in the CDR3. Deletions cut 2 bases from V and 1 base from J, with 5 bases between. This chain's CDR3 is CASSLVRNTEAFF. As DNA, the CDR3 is TGTGCCAGCAGTTTAGTTAGGAACACTGAAGCTTTCTTT.

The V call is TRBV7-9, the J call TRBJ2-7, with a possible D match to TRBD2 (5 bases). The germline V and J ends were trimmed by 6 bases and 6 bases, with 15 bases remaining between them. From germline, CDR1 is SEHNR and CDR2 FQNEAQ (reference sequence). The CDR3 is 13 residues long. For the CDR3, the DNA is TGTGCCAGCAGTGTAAGTGAGGGATCCGAGCAGTACTTC. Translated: CASSVSEGSEQYF.

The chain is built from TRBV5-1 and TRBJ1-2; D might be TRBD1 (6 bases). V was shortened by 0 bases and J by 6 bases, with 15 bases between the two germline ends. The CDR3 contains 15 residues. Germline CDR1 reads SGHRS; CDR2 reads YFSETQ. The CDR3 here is CASSLVPDRSNGYTF. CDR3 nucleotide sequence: TGCGCCAGCAGCTTGGTCCCGGACAGATCGAATGGCTACACCTTC.

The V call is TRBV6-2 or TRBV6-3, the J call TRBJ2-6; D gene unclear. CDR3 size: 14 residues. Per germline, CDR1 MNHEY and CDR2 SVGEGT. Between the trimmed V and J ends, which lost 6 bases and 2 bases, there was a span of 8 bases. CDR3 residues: CASSEAAGANVLTF. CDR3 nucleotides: TGTGCCAGCAGCGAAGCTGCTGGGGCCAACGTCCTGACTTTC.

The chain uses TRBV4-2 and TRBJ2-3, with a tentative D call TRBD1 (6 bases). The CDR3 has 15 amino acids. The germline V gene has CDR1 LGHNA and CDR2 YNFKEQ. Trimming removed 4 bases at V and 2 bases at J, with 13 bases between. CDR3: CASSLGGPATDTQYF. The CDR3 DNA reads TGTGCCAGCAGCCTAGGGGGTCCTGCCACAGATACGCAGTATTTT.

Written as DNA, the CDR3 is TGTGCCAGCAGCCTCCCGGGGTCAGATACGCAGTATTTT. Its translation is CASSLPGSDTQYF. This sequence joins TRBV11-2 and TRBJ2-3, with D possibly being TRBD2 (5 bases). Trimming shortened V by 5 bases and J by 4 bases, and 10 bases separated the two germline ends. The V gene's germline CDR1 is SGHAT and CDR2 FQNNGV. The CDR3 totals 13 residues. The variable domain in full, with the rest retrieved from reference TRBV11-2 and TRBJ2-3, is EAGVAQSPRYKIIEKRQSVAFWCNPISGHATLYWYQQILGQGPKLLIQFQNNGVVDDSQLPKDRFSAERLKGVDSTLKIQPAKLEDSAVYLCASSLPGSDTQYFGPGTRLTVL.

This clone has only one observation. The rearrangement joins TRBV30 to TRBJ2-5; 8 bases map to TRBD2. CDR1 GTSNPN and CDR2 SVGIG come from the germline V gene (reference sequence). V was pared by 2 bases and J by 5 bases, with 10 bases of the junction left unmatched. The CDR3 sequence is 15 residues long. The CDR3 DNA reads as TGTGCCTGGAGTTTCGGGACTAGAGGTTCGGAGACCCAGTACTTC. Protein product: CAWSFGTRGSETQYF. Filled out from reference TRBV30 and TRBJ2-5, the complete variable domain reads SQTIHQWPATLVQPVGSPLSLECTVEGTSNPNLYWYRQAAGRGLQLLFYSVGIGQISSEVPQNLSASRPQDRQFILSSKKLLLSDSGFYLCAWSFGTRGSETQYFGPGTRLLVL.